This record looks at one T cell receptor beta chain sequence and its context. Measured with immunoSEQ multiplex PCR; TCRdb has only the in-frame clones, and not every one. The sample has about 200,000 clones. V was clipped by 7 bases and J by 7 bases, with 16 bases between them. The V gene's germline CDR1 is SNHLY and CDR2 FYNNEI. The CDR3 has 13 amino acids. The data stem from a study of control samples from healthy donors and cancer patients. Sequences were obtained from blood. The receptor's source is a woman aged 25 to 39 in good health. The chain combines TRBV2 with TRBJ1-2, with TRBD1 as a possible D gene (6 bases). CDR3 loop: CASIVQDSPGYTF. In DNA, the CDR3 is TGTGCCAGCATCGTTCAGGACAGTCCTGGCTACACCTTC.